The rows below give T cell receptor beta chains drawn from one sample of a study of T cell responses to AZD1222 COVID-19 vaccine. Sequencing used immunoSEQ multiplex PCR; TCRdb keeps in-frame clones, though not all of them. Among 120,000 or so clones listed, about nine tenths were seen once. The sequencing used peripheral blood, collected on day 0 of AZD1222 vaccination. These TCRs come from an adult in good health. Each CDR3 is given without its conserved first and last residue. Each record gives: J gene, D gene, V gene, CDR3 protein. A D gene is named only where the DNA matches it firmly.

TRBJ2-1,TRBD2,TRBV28,ASIDSGANEQF
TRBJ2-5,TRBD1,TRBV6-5,ASSYPGQQETQY
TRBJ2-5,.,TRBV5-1,ASSLDVQETQY
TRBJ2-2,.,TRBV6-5,ASSGQNTGELF
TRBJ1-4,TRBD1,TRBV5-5,ASSLRTGFEKLF
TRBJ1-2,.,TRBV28,ASRTGPRYGYT
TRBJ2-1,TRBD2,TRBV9,ASSVGRGITYNEQF
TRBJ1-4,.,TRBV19,ASSRGGLATNEKLF
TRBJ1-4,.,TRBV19,ASSTAKGANEKLF
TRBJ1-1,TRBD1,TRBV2,AGGQGSPEAF
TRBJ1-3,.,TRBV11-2,ASSLVGAGSTIY
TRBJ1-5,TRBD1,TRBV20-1,SASPGTGSQPQH
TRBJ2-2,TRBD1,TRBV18,ASSPPTGGNTGELF
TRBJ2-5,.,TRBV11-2,ASSLDASKETQY
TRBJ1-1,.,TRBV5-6,ASSNGITEAF
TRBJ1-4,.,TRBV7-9,ASRRKQESNEKLF
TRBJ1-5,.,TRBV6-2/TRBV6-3,ASSYLGPSNQPQH
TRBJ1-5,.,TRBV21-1,ASRGEN
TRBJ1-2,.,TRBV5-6,ASAPSGALYYGYT
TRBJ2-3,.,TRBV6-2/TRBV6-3,ASSYISDTQY
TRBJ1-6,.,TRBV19,ASSRFNSPLH
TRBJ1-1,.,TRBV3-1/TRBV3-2,ASSRRGSDEAF
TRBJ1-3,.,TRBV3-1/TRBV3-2,ASSQDRGNTIY
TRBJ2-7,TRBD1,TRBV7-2,ASSLAGQGAPYEQY
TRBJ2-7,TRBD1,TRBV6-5,ASTNLGDRDYEQY
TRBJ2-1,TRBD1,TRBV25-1,ASSELGQAGHEQF
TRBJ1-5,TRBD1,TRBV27,ASSPGQGDQPQH
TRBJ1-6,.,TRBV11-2,ASSSTENSPLH
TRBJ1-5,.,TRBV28,ASSLSGQPQH
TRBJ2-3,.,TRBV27,ASSLSGQSTQY
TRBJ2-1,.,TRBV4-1,ASSQPKGRRTDYNEQF